This TCR beta chain was sequenced for a study of cytomegalovirus exposure and HLA in healthy donors. Findings and limits, study-wide: Presence/absence analysis assumed near-uniform sequencing depth across donors. Segments of the TCR beta V type were, in most cases, productive about 87% or about 30% of the time in an earlier analysis. Investigators reported 150 to 200 TCR beta chains as tied to cytomegalovirus.

As regards this clone: Its target is not known.

PCR was performed using 60 Vbeta and 13 Jbeta primers. The data were produced by immunoSEQ multiplex PCR, yet TCRdb's version contains in-frame clones alone and is incomplete. The profile shows under 150,000 clones, about 85% of them singletons. V was pared by 8 bases and J by 8 bases, with 15 bases between. This CDR3 has 12 amino acids. The germline gives CDR1 MNHEY, CDR2 SMNVEV (reference sequence). The TCR was taken from a boy between 5 and 17 years old in good health and CMV-seronegative. The chain has TRBV27 and TRBJ1-1, with D possibly being TRBD1 (5 bases). Sample: PBMCs. CDR3 DNA sequence: TGTGCCAGCCAGGGCATATCTCGGGAAGCTTTCTTT. Residues: CASQGISREAFF.